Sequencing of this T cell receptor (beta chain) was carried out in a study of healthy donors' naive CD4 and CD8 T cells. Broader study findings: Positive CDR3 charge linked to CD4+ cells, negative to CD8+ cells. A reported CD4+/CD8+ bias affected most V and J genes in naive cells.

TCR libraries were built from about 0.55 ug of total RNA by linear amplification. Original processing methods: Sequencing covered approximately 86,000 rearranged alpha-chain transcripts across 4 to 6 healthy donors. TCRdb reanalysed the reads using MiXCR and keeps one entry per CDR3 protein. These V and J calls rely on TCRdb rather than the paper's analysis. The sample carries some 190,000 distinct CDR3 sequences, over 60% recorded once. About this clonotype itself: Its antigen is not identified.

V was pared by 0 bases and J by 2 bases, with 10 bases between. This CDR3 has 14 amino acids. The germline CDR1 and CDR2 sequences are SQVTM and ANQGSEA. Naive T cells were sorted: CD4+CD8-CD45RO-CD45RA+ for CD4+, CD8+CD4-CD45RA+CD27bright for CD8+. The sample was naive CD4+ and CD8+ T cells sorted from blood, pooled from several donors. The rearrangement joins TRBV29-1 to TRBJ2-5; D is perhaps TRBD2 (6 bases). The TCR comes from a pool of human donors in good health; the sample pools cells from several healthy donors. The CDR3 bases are TGCAGCGTTGAAGATCGCGGGGTACAAGAGACCCAGTACTTC. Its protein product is CSVEDRGVQETQYF.